The 23 T cell receptor beta chains presented below share a single source sample, sequenced in a study of cytomegalovirus exposure and HLA in healthy donors. PCR employed 60 Vbeta and 13 Jbeta primers. Sequencing used immunoSEQ multiplex PCR; TCRdb keeps in-frame clones, though not all of them. The sample holds some 130,000 clones; around three quarters are singletons and the top ten take 1.5% to 2.5%. Sample: PBMCs. Receptors originate from a man aged 18 to 30 in good health and CMV-seronegative.

V usage is TRBV5-5 and J usage is TRBJ2-1, with 7 positions matching TRBD1. The junction had 11 bases not matched to a gene; V was cut back by 4 bases and J by 4 bases. Germline V gives CDR1 SGHKS, CDR2 YYEKEE (reference sequence). This CDR3 has 16 residues. CDR3 sequence: CASSLTTGYTYNEQFF. CDR3 coding DNA: TGTGCCAGCAGCCTCACGACAGGGTATACTTACAATGAGCAGTTCTTC.

This clone turned up a few times. V usage is TRBV5-8 and J usage is TRBJ1-5; 9 bases are shared with TRBD1. With V trimmed by 0 bases and J by 7 bases, 5 bases remained unmatched. Germline V gene lookup returns CDR1 SGHTS and CDR2 YDEGEE. The CDR3 extends over 15 amino acids. CDR3 sequence (DNA): TGTGCCAGCAGCTTGGGGGACAGGGTCATACAGCCCCAGCATTTT. The encoded protein is CASSLGDRVIQPQHF.

Only a few counts were recorded for this clone. This chain links TRBV29-1 with TRBJ2-2; D gene ambiguous. The V gene's germline CDR1 is SQVTM and CDR2 ANQGSEA. V shed 7 bases and J shed 1 base, with 7 bases lying between them. The CDR3 runs to 12 residues. The CDR3 sequence: CSGSQNTGELFF. The CDR3 DNA reads as TGCAGCGGCTCACAGAACACCGGGGAGCTGTTTTTT.

CDR3 bases: TGTGCCAGCAGGGAGGGACTAGCGGAGACCACAGATACGCAGTATTTT. This translates into CASREGLAETTDTQYF. V and J are TRBV2 and TRBJ2-3; TRBD2 agrees at 11 bases. The CDR3 loop spans 16 amino acids. With V trimmed by 6 bases and J by 2 bases, 7 bases remained unmatched. Germline CDR1 reads SNHLY; CDR2 reads FYNNEI.

The chain couples TRBV4-2 to TRBJ2-1, with TRBD2 matching 9 bases. The length of the CDR3 is 16 residues. The junction had 7 bases not matched to a gene; V was cut back by 1 base and J by 6 bases. Per germline, CDR1 LGHNA and CDR2 YNFKEQ. The CDR3 protein is CASSQGAGLAVNEQFF. The CDR3 coding sequence is TGTGCCAGCAGCCAAGGAGCGGGACTAGCAGTCAATGAGCAGTTCTTC.

The chain is built from TRBV19 and TRBJ1-1, with D perhaps matching TRBD1 (6 bases). The germline gives CDR1 LNHDA, CDR2 SQIVND (reference sequence). Trimming shortened V by 0 bases and J by 1 base, and 12 bases separated the two germline ends. This CDR3 comprises 16 residues. CDR3 in amino acids: CASSIDPGTQNTEAFF. CDR3 in DNA: TGTGCCAGTAGTATAGACCCCGGGACACAGAACACTGAAGCTTTCTTT.

The chain employs TRBV9 and TRBJ1-5, with TRBD1 as a possible D gene (5 bases). Germline lookup yields CDR1 SGDLS and CDR2 YYNGEE. Trimming took off 4 bases at V and 5 bases at J, with 16 bases between the two ends. The CDR3 is 15 amino acids. The CDR3 protein is CASSPEAGFYQPQHF. The CDR3 region has the DNA TGTGCCAGCAGCCCAGAGGCAGGGTTTTATCAGCCCCAGCATTTT.

This rearrangement joins TRBV19 to TRBJ1-3, with D hard to call. Trimming removed 4 bases at V and 6 bases at J, with 19 bases between. The germline CDR1 and CDR2 sequences are LNHDA and SQIVND (reference sequence). This CDR3 is built from 16 residues. Here the CDR3 reads CASSTLRARAVNTIYF. The DNA for the CDR3 is TGTGCCAGTAGTACTCTACGCGCGAGAGCGGTAAACACCATATATTTT. Full variable domain (outside the CDR3, taken from reference TRBV19 and TRBJ1-3): DGGITQSPKYLFRKEGQNVTLSCEQNLNHDAMYWYRQDPGQGLRLIYYSQIVNDFQKGDIAEGYSVSREKKESFPLTVTSAQKNPTAFYLCASSTLRARAVNTIYFGEGSWLTVV.

This clone was seen only once. One end of the junction fails to match germline, which may point to a read error. The chain combines TRBV7-9 with TRBJ1-2, with unresolved D. Germline values: CDR1 SEHNR, CDR2 FQNEAQ (reference sequence). CDR3 size: 12 residues. CDR3 sequence: CASSPGGRAPPF. The CDR3 DNA is TGTGCCAGCAGCCCAGGAGGACGGGCGCCCCCCTTC. The full variable domain, in which reference TRBV7-9 and TRBJ1-2 provide the parts outside the CDR3, is DTGVSQNPRHKITKRGQNVTFRCDPISEHNRLYWYRQTLGQGPEFLTYFQNEAQLEKSRLLSDRFSAERPKGSFSTLEIQRTEQGDSAMYLCASSPGGRAPPFGSGTRLTVV.

V and J are TRBV7-8 and TRBJ2-7; D gene uncertain. Germline loops: CDR1 SGHVS, CDR2 FQNEAQ. Trimming cost V 5 bases and J 2 bases, with 10 bases left between them. CDR3 size: 13 residues. The CDR3 spells CASSRLPAYEQYV. CDR3 nucleotides: TGTGCCAGCAGCCGACTTCCCGCCTACGAGCAGTACGTC.

CDR3 DNA sequence: TGTGCCAGCAGCTACCTACCGGGACAGACTTCTCTTTTGAACACCGGGGAGCTGTTTTTT. It translates to CASSYLPGQTSLLNTGELFF. The chain combines TRBV7-3 with TRBJ2-2, with 7 bases lining up with TRBD1. Germline CDR1 and CDR2: SGHTA and FQGTGA. V gave up 4 bases and J gave up 1 base; unmatched junction bases: 18. The CDR3 consists of 20 residues.

A single count supports this clone. V is TRBV14 and J is TRBJ2-1; 10 nucleotides agree with TRBD2. CDR1 and CDR2 from the germline V gene are SGHDN and FVKESK. V trimming: 0 bases; J trimming: 9 bases; junction bases outside the gene matches: 11. The CDR3 is 17 amino acids. The DNA of the CDR3 is TGTGCCAGCAGCCAAGATTTGCGGCTAGCGGGAGTTTCTGAGCAGTTCTTC. This translates into CASSQDLRLAGVSEQFF.

The rearrangement links TRBV9 to TRBJ2-1, with 12 bases lining up with TRBD2. The germline gives CDR1 SGDLS, CDR2 YYNGEE. The ends lost 2 bases at V and 0 bases at J; junction bases unmatched: 3. The CDR3 contains 17 residues. The CDR3 bases are TGTGCCAGCAGCGTTGGACTAGCGGGACTCTCCTACAATGAGCAGTTCTTC. It yields the protein CASSVGLAGLSYNEQFF.

The chain uses TRBV7-7 and TRBJ2-3; 11 positions agree with TRBD1. The V and J ends lost 4 bases and 9 bases, in that order; junction bases with no gene match: 6. This CDR3 comprises 14 residues. Germline V lookup: CDR1 SSHAT, CDR2 FNYEAQ (reference sequence). CDR3 in amino acids: CASSSGQGGSTQYF. The DNA for the CDR3 is TGTGCCAGCAGCTCGGGACAGGGGGGGTCGACGCAGTATTTT. Filled out from reference TRBV7-7 and TRBJ2-3, the complete variable domain reads GAGVSQSPRYKVTKRGQDVTLRCDPISSHATLYWYQQALGQGPEFLTYFNYEAQPDKSGLPSDRFSAERPEGSISTLTIQRTEQRDSAMYRCASSSGQGGSTQYFGPGTRLTVL.

The genes are TRBV18 and TRBJ2-5; possibly TRBD1 for D (6 bases). Trimming pared 4 bases from V and 7 bases from J, leaving 16 bases between. CDR1 is KGHSH and CDR2 is LQKENI in the germline V gene. The CDR3 sequence is 14 residues long. CDR3 nucleotides: TGTGCCAGCTCACAAGACAGGTCGCTCATGACCCAGTACTTC. Translating it yields CASSQDRSLMTQYF.

The chain recombines TRBV27 with TRBJ2-7, with 7 nucleotides matching TRBD2. Germline CDR1 MNHEY, CDR2 SMNVEV (reference sequence). The junction had 3 bases not matched to a gene; V was cut back by 3 bases and J by 1 base. The CDR3 has 14 residues. The CDR3 DNA reads TGTGCCAGCAGTTTCAGCGGGACTTCCTACGAGCAGTACTTC. As protein: CASSFSGTSYEQYF.

The chain recombines TRBV5-6 with TRBJ2-7, with 8 bases matching TRBD1. After removal of 2 bases from V and 0 bases from J, the junction contained 1 base not matched to a gene. From germline, CDR1 is SGHDT and CDR2 YYEEEE. The CDR3 has 14 residues. The CDR3 DNA is TGTGCCAGCAGCTTCACAGGGGGCTCCTACGAGCAGTACGTC. Protein product: CASSFTGGSYEQYV.

The table lists this clone with a count of one. J is TRBJ2-1 and V is TRBV13; TRBD2 might be the D (7 bases). The CDR3 sequence is 16 residues long. CDR1 is PRHDT and CDR2 is FYEKMQ in the germline V gene (reference sequence). Trimming cost V 5 bases and J 8 bases, with 22 bases left between them. The CDR3 here is CASSARAGHNTDEQFF. The CDR3 nucleotides are TGTGCCAGCAGCGCCAGAGCGGGACATAATACCGATGAGCAGTTCTTC.

Only one count was recorded for this clone. The rearrangement joins TRBV6-5 to TRBJ2-2; D may be TRBD2 (6 bases). V was cut by 7 bases and J by 2 bases, with 11 bases left in between. Germline V gives CDR1 MNHEY, CDR2 SVGAGI. This CDR3 has 14 amino acids. CDR3 coding DNA: TGTGCCAGCAAGGCGGGACTCAACACCGGGGAGCTGTTTTTT. Amino acid sequence: CASKAGLNTGELFF.

The rearrangement joins TRBV5-1 to TRBJ2-7; D not certain. CDR1 SGHRS and CDR2 YFSETQ come from the germline V gene. The V end was cut by 1 base, the J end by 0 bases, with 8 bases between. This CDR3 contains 14 residues. CDR3 DNA: TGCGCCAGCAGCTTGCCAGGTAGCTCCTACGAGCAGTACTTC. This gives the protein CASSLPGSSYEQYF.

The chain carries TRBV27 and TRBJ2-6; TRBD1 is a possible D gene (6 bases). The CDR3 has 15 amino acids. Germline CDR1 and CDR2: MNHEY and SMNVEV (reference sequence). V shed 6 bases and J shed 0 bases, with 9 bases lying between them. The CDR3 loop is CASRTDSSGANVLTF. The DNA for the CDR3 is TGTGCCAGCAGAACGGACAGCTCTGGGGCCAACGTCCTGACTTTC. Based on the CDR3 plus reference TRBV27 and TRBJ2-6, the full variable domain is EAQVTQNPRYLITVTGKKLTVTCSQNMNHEYMSWYRQDPGLGLRQIYYSMNVEVTDKGDVPEGYKVSRKEKRNFPLILESPSPNQTSLYFCASRTDSSGANVLTFGAGSRLTVL.

The rearrangement uses TRBV9 and TRBJ1-2; D remains unclear. The germline gives CDR1 SGDLS, CDR2 YYNGEE. The CDR3 loop spans 14 amino acids. The V gene lost 4 bases and the J gene lost 1 base, with 11 bases spanning the gap. This chain's CDR3 is CASSRGEGNYGYTF. CDR3 nucleotide sequence: TGTGCCAGCAGCCGCGGGGAGGGTAACTATGGCTACACCTTC.

The V and J genes are TRBV15 and TRBJ2-3; D perhaps matches TRBD2 (6 bases). The germline V and J ends were trimmed by 5 bases and 6 bases, with 15 bases remaining between them. Germline values: CDR1 LNHNV, CDR2 YYDKDF (reference sequence). This CDR3 is built from 14 residues. Here the CDR3 DNA reads TGTGCCACCAGCGCACCGGGACTCCGGGATACGCAGTATTTT. Translation gives CATSAPGLRDTQYF.